Reported below is one T cell receptor beta chain. Repertoires were generated with immunoSEQ multiplex PCR, while TCRdb's copy carries only in-frame clones and drops some. In the table there are fewer than 150,000 clones, more than 80% of which are singletons. Trimming stripped 2 bases from V and 10 bases from J, with 21 bases between. This CDR3 is built from 17 residues. The germline V gene has CDR1 MNHEY and CDR2 SVGEGT. This specimen belongs to a study of Ad26.COV2.S vaccination and SARS-CoV-2 variants. This clonotype was sampled from a human donor who had recovered from COVID-19. The chain carries TRBV6-2 or TRBV6-3 and TRBJ1-6; D is possibly TRBD1 (6 bases). Here the sequenced sample was peripheral blood, taken after recovery from COVID-19. CDR3 nucleotide sequence: TGTGCCAGCAGTTACGCCCGTCGGGGGGGCAGAGGATCACCCCTCCACTTT. This translates into CASSYARRGGRGSPLHF.